The 4 T cell receptor beta chains below all came from one sample that was sequenced in a study of OX40 agonist ivuxolimab in advanced cancers. This table comes from immunoSEQ multiplex PCR, and its TCRdb copy is limited to in-frame clones, with some not included. The profile covers 20,000 or so clones, with 90% appearing a single time and roughly 50% taken by the ten largest. The sample was CD4+ or CD8+ T cells sorted from blood, taken in a trial of the OX40 agonist ivuxolimab. These receptors were obtained from an adult with an advanced solid tumor such as melanoma, head and neck, liver or kidney cancer.

The chain joins TRBV7-9 to TRBJ2-7; D gene ambiguous. This CDR3 comprises 11 residues. The germline V and J ends were trimmed by 2 bases and 7 bases, with 6 bases remaining between them. Germline V CDR1 and CDR2: SEHNR, FQNEAQ (reference sequence). The CDR3 nucleotides are TGTGCCAGCAGCTTATCAGAGGAGCAGTACTTC. This gives the protein CASSLSEEQYF.

V gene TRBV4-2 combines with J gene TRBJ1-2, with TRBD1 as a possible D gene (6 bases). Per the germline V gene, CDR1 is LGHNA and CDR2 is YNFKEQ. Trimming stripped 1 base from V and 6 bases from J, with 12 bases between. The CDR3 loop spans 14 amino acids. CDR3 DNA sequence: TGTGCCAGCAGCCAAGGATCAGGGGTGGATGGCTACACCTTC. It specifies CASSQGSGVDGYTF.

V usage is TRBV5-6 and J usage is TRBJ2-2, with 9 positions matching TRBD2. The CDR3 is 17 amino acids. The ends lost 3 bases at V and 1 base at J; junction bases unmatched: 7. CDR1 is SGHDT and CDR2 is YYEEEE in the germline V gene. As DNA, the CDR3 is TGTGCCAGCAGCTCGACTAGCGGAACAGGGAACACCGGGGAGCTGTTTTTT. Its translation: CASSSTSGTGNTGELFF. The variable domain in full, completed from reference TRBV5-6 and TRBJ2-2, reads DAGVTQSPTHLIKTRGQQVTLRCSPKSGHDTVSWYQQALGQGPQFIFQYYEEEERQRGNFPDRFSGHQFPNYSSELNVNALLLGDSALYLCASSSTSGTGNTGELFFGEGSRLTVL.

The chain recombines TRBV27 with TRBJ1-1, with 8 positions matching TRBD1. Germline assignment: CDR1 MNHEY and CDR2 SMNVEV (reference sequence). Trimming at V came to 8 bases and at J to 1 base, leaving 9 bases not matched to a gene. This CDR3 is 15 amino acids long. This CDR3 is CASSEDRVKNTEAFF. In DNA, the CDR3 is TGTGCCAGCTCTGAGGACAGGGTAAAGAACACTGAAGCTTTCTTT.